These 18 T cell receptor beta chains originate from one sample sequenced in a study of post-analysis software for immune sequencing data. The study's findings and limits: Patients had higher frequencies than controls of five or six TRBV segments, including TRBV5-6, TRBV5-1 and TRBV20-1.

These receptors are not linked to any known antigen. The TCR beta cDNA libraries carried unique molecular identifiers. TCRdb passed the PCR reads through MiXCR, listing each CDR3 protein once. This sample has 350,000 to 450,000 distinct CDR3 sequences, with less than 40% found just once. What was sequenced was blood. Source of these receptors: a girl aged 2 to 10 with multiple sclerosis.

This chain connects TRBV4-1 to TRBJ2-2; D is uncertain. V lost 0 bases and J 5 bases, leaving 10 bases between the germline ends. From germline, CDR1 is MGHRA and CDR2 YSYEKL. The CDR3 spans 15 residues. CDR3 coding DNA: TGCGCCAGCAGCCAAGAGGCCGGCCTGACCGGGGAGCTGTTTTTT. Encoded protein: CASSQEAGLTGELFF.

The chain employs TRBV6-6 and TRBJ1-2; TRBD1 agrees at 9 bases. V gave up 1 base and J gave up 3 bases; unmatched junction bases: 9. The germline V gene has CDR1 MNHNY and CDR2 SVGAGI (reference sequence). CDR3 length equals 17 residues. CDR3 DNA sequence: TGTGCCAGCAGTTACTTATCGCGGACAGGGGTAGACTATGGCTACACCTTC. Its translation: CASSYLSRTGVDYGYTF.

This clonotype was seen more than once but under ten times. The chain links TRBV9 to TRBJ1-5; weak D call: TRBD1 (6 bases). This CDR3 has 19 residues. V was clipped by 5 bases and J by 2 bases, with 26 bases between them. CDR1 is SGDLS, CDR2 YYNGEE, per germline. CDR3 coding DNA: TGTGCCAGCAGACCCGCGGGGGATGTGGCAGGGACATGCAATCAGCCCCAGCATTTT. Residues: CASRPAGDVAGTCNQPQHF.

V and J are TRBV5-4 and TRBJ2-5; weak D call: TRBD1 (5 bases). Germline CDR1 SGHNT, CDR2 YYREEE (reference sequence). V lost 6 bases to trimming and J lost 11 bases, with 14 bases between them. This CDR3 region has 11 residues. The CDR3 spells CASTLGDEQYF. The CDR3 DNA reads as TGTGCCAGCACCCTAGGGGATGAGCAGTACTTC.

V is TRBV29-1 and J is TRBJ1-2; 10 positions agree with TRBD1. Unmatched junction bases numbered 6, after V lost 8 bases and J lost 3 bases. The CDR3 totals 13 residues. Germline-derived CDR1 and CDR2 are SQVTM and ANQGSEA. The CDR3 DNA follows: TGCAGCATAGACAGGGGGCCCTACTATGGCTACACCTTC. It specifies CSIDRGPYYGYTF. Looking up the rest from reference TRBV29-1 and TRBJ1-2 gives the full variable domain: SAVISQKPSRDICQRGTSLTIQCQVDSQVTMMFWYRQQPGQSLTLIATANQGSEATYESGFVIDKFPISRPNLTFSTLTVSNMSPEDSSIYLCSIDRGPYYGYTFGSGTRLTVV.

The chain recombines TRBV29-1 with TRBJ2-7; no clear D. The CDR3 extends over 13 amino acids. V lost 4 bases, J lost 4 bases, and 14 bases lay in between. Germline CDR1 and CDR2: SQVTM and ANQGSEA. The CDR3 nucleotides read TGCAGCGTTGGGGCAGCTTACTCTTACGAGCAGTACTTC. It yields the protein CSVGAAYSYEQYF.

The rearrangement uses TRBV4-1 and TRBJ2-2; D is uncertain. In germline, CDR1 is MGHRA, CDR2 YSYEKL. There are 16 residues in the CDR3. V lost 1 base and J lost 0, with 9 bases in between. CDR3: CASSQVPNANTGELFF. Here the CDR3 DNA reads TGCGCCAGCAGCCAAGTCCCGAATGCGAACACCGGGGAGCTGTTTTTT.

This clonotype showed up just a few times. The rearrangement uses TRBV12-3 or TRBV12-4 and TRBJ1-2; maybe TRBD1 (6 bases). Trimming stripped 6 bases from V and 8 bases from J, with 16 bases between. This CDR3 is built from 13 residues. CDR3 sequence (DNA): TGTGCCAGCAGACCTACGACAGGAGGGGGCTACACCTTC. It encodes CASRPTTGGGYTF.

This chain joins TRBV9 and TRBJ1-1; D is unresolved. This CDR3 contains 17 residues. The germline V gene encodes CDR1 SGDLS and CDR2 YYNGEE. V lost 1 base and J 1 base, leaving 17 bases between the germline ends. In nucleotides, the CDR3 is TGTGCCAGCAGCGTATTAGGGTCAGGTCCGGGGAACACTGAAGCTTTCTTT. This gives the protein CASSVLGSGPGNTEAFF.

This clonotype was counted only a few times. The rearrangement joins TRBV29-1 to TRBJ2-1, with D unclear. The V end was cut by 5 bases, the J end by 0 bases, with 5 bases between. The CDR3 length is 12 residues. Germline V gene data show CDR1 as SQVTM and CDR2 as ANQGSEA. The CDR3: CSVLSSYNEQFF. DNA of the CDR3: TGCAGCGTTCTGAGCTCCTACAATGAGCAGTTCTTC.

The J gene is TRBJ1-2, the V gene TRBV18, with unresolved D. Trimming cost V 6 bases and J 4 bases, with 15 bases left between them. Germline CDR1 and CDR2: KGHSH and LQKENI. CDR3 length: 14 residues. The CDR3 sequence: CASSPFDTFYGYTF. The CDR3 bases are TGTGCCAGCTCGCCCTTTGACACTTTCTATGGCTACACCTTC. Full variable domain (missing parts from reference TRBV18 and TRBJ1-2): NAGVMQNPRHLVRRRGQEARLRCSPMKGHSHVYWYRQLPEEGLKFMVYLQKENIIDESGMPKERFSAEFPKEGPSILRIQQVVRGDSAAYFCASSPFDTFYGYTFGSGTRLTVV.

This chain connects TRBV6-1 to TRBJ1-1, with D unresolved. The CDR3 is 13 residues long. V lost 6 bases to trimming and J lost 0 bases, with 8 bases between them. The germline V gene has CDR1 MNHNS and CDR2 SASEGT. The CDR3: CASSPSLNTEAFF. The CDR3 DNA follows: TGTGCCAGCAGCCCCTCTCTGAACACTGAAGCTTTCTTT.

V usage is TRBV20-1 and J usage is TRBJ2-1; D gene unclear. Germline V gives CDR1 DFQATT, CDR2 SNEGSKA (reference sequence). The CDR3 extends over 13 amino acids. V lost 6 bases, J lost 3 bases, and 12 bases lay in between. The CDR3 loop is CSAPDGSYNEQFF. CDR3 DNA: TGCAGTGCCCCAGACGGCAGCTACAATGAGCAGTTCTTC.

This clonotype was seen only a few times. The CDR3 sequence: CASSVGSAGVPEDTQYF. The CDR3 DNA is TGTGCCAGCAGCGTAGGTTCCGCGGGAGTCCCAGAGGATACGCAGTATTTT. The gene calls are TRBV9 and TRBJ2-3, with TRBD2 matching 7 bases. Germline values: CDR1 SGDLS, CDR2 YYNGEE. The CDR3 has 17 amino acids. V was clipped by 0 bases and J by 6 bases; unmatched bases: 13.

The rearrangement uses TRBV28 and TRBJ2-5; TRBD1 is a possible D gene (5 bases). The length of the CDR3 is 18 residues. V lost 4 bases to trimming and J lost 2 bases, with 23 bases between them. Germline V gene lookup returns CDR1 MDHEN and CDR2 SYDVKM. DNA of the CDR3: TGTGCCAGCAGTTCCCCATCTCCGGACATCCTGGGGCAAGAGACCCAGTACTTC. This translates into CASSSPSPDILGQETQYF.

The V and J genes are TRBV3-1 and TRBJ2-1; 10 bases are shared with TRBD1. The CDR3 has 15 amino acids. The V gene end was trimmed by 3 bases and the J gene end by 4 bases; junction bases not matched to a gene: 3. Germline values: CDR1 LGHDT, CDR2 YNNKEL (reference sequence). Here the CDR3 DNA reads TGTGCCAGCAGCCACTTGGACAGGGGGTACAATGAGCAGTTCTTC. It yields the protein CASSHLDRGYNEQFF.

The chain employs TRBV4-1 and TRBJ1-4; D not certain. The germline V gene encodes CDR1 MGHRA and CDR2 YSYEKL. The ends were cut back, 1 base at V and 6 bases at J, with 12 bases in the middle. There are 15 residues in the CDR3. Here the CDR3 reads CASSQVRTADEKLFF. DNA of the CDR3: TGCGCCAGCAGCCAAGTCCGGACTGCCGATGAAAAACTGTTTTTT.

The chain employs TRBV28 and TRBJ2-1, with 12 bases aligning to TRBD2. Germline CDR1 MDHEN, CDR2 SYDVKM. The ends lost 1 base at V and 9 bases at J; junction bases unmatched: 4. The CDR3 has 15 residues. The CDR3 nucleotides read TGTGCCAGCAGTTTATCCACTAGCGGGAGGTTTGAGCAGTTCTTC. Translation gives CASSLSTSGRFEQFF.